Listed below are T cell receptor beta chains from one sample, sequenced in a study of beta chain features in type 1 diabetes. The data were produced by immunoSEQ multiplex PCR, yet TCRdb's version contains in-frame clones alone and is incomplete. There are 600,000 to 750,000 clones in the sample; roughly 12% occur only once, and about 0.11% lies in the top ten. The source material was naive CD4+ T cells from blood. These receptor sequences come from a man aged 30 to 39 with type 1 diabetes. CDR3s include the opening cysteine and the closing phenylalanine or tryptophan. The D gene is left open where the match is weak. Clone size is given for some rows only: seen once, a few or many times, or a class if the clone is expanded.

TGTGCCAGCAGCCAGGCCCCATCAGGGCTATCTGGAAACACCATATATTTT | CASSQAPSGLSGNTIYF | TRBJ1-3 | few | TRBV4-2 | -
TGTGCCATCAGTGAGTCGGGACAGGGAGGAAACTATGGCTACACCTTC | CAISESGQGGNYGYTF | TRBJ1-2 | - | TRBV10-3 | TRBD1
TGTGCCAGCTCCCCCTTGGCGACGAGCACAGATACGCAGTATTTT | CASSPLATSTDTQYF | TRBJ2-3 | - | TRBV18 | -
TGCGCCAGCAGCTTGAGGCGGTCAGACGAGGTGTATGGCTACACCTTC | CASSLRRSDEVYGYTF | TRBJ1-2 | few | TRBV5-1 | -
TGTGCCAGCCTCACAGGGAACACTGAAGCTTTCTTT | CASLTGNTEAFF | TRBJ1-1 | few | TRBV21-1 | -
TGTGCCAGCAGCTTGAGTTACAGTAATGAAAAACTGTTTTTT | CASSLSYSNEKLFF | TRBJ1-4 | few | TRBV11-2 | -
TGTGCCAGCAGTCACGGGACTCAGGGCAATCAGCCCCAGCATTTT | CASSHGTQGNQPQHF | TRBJ1-5 | few | TRBV27 | -
TGCGCCAGCAGGGCCGGGACAGACGATGGCTACACCTTC | CASRAGTDDGYTF | TRBJ1-2 | - | TRBV5-1 | TRBD1
TGTGCCAGCAGCCCCCCGGGACAGGGGAGGCTCGAGCAGTACTTC | CASSPPGQGRLEQYF | TRBJ2-7 | - | TRBV11-3 | TRBD1
TGTGCCAGTGGGGGTTCCCTTGGCTACGAGCAGTACTTC | CASGGSLGYEQYF | TRBJ2-7 | - | TRBV19 | -
TGTGCCAGCAGCGCGACAGGGGAAGCAGATACGCAGTATTTT | CASSATGEADTQYF | TRBJ2-3 | few | TRBV9 | TRBD1
TGTGCCAGCAGCTTAGGGGCAGGAGTCAATGAAAAACTGTTTTTT | CASSLGAGVNEKLFF | TRBJ1-4 | few | TRBV7-9 | -
TGTGCCAGCAGTACCCAAGACGGAAACTATGGCTACACCTTC | CASSTQDGNYGYTF | TRBJ1-2 | - | TRBV28 | -
TGTGCCAGCAGCTTAGAGGGACGAGGCAATGAGCAGTTCTTC | CASSLEGRGNEQFF | TRBJ2-1 | few | TRBV11-2 | -
TGTGCCAGCAGCCCACAGGGGGATCAGCCCCAGCATTTT | CASSPQGDQPQHF | TRBJ1-5 | - | TRBV7-3 | TRBD1
TGTGCCAGCAGCTCGTGGGACAGGGCGGGAACTGAAGCTTTCTTT | CASSSWDRAGTEAFF | TRBJ1-1 | few | TRBV7-9 | TRBD1
TGTGCCAGCAGTTTAGCCCTGGGGTACGCTAATGAAAAACTGTTTTTT | CASSLALGYANEKLFF | TRBJ1-4 | few | TRBV7-9 | -
TGTGCCAGCAGCTTGGGGCTTAGGGGCGCGAACACTGAAGCTTTCTTT | CASSLGLRGANTEAFF | TRBJ1-1 | - | TRBV5-4 | -
TGTGCCAGTAGTATTGTGGACAGGGAAGAGACCCAGTACTTC | CASSIVDREETQYF | TRBJ2-5 | few | TRBV19 | TRBD1
TGTGCCAGCAGCTTATTTGGACAGGGGAACTCCTACGAGCAGTACTTC | CASSLFGQGNSYEQYF | TRBJ2-7 | few | TRBV7-2 | TRBD1
TGTGCCAGCAGCTCACAGGGATATGGCTACACCTTC | CASSSQGYGYTF | TRBJ1-2 | - | TRBV13 | -
TGTGCCAGCAGCCGTCGTGTGGGAGAATATGGCTACACCTTC | CASSRRVGEYGYTF | TRBJ1-2 | - | TRBV7-9 | -
TGTGCCAGCAGCTTAGAGGTTCGCTTGGAGACCCAGTACTTC | CASSLEVRLETQYF | TRBJ2-5 | - | TRBV7-2 | -
TGTGCCAGCAGCTTGATTGGGACAGGGTATTCTGGAAACACCATATATTTT | CASSLIGTGYSGNTIYF | TRBJ1-3 | - | TRBV7-9 | TRBD1
TGTGCCAGCAGTCCATTGAACAGGGGGCCCTACGAGCAGTACTTC | CASSPLNRGPYEQYF | TRBJ2-7 | - | TRBV28 | TRBD1
TGTGCCAGCAGCCGACTAACCCGGGACACCGGGGAGCTGTTTTTT | CASSRLTRDTGELFF | TRBJ2-2 | - | TRBV28 | -
TGTGCCAGCGGTCCCAGACAGGGGAACACTGAAGCTTTCTTT | CASGPRQGNTEAFF | TRBJ1-1 | - | TRBV7-2 | TRBD1
TGTGCCAGCAGCCCTGGGGGGGCCCAAGAGACCCAGTACTTC | CASSPGGAQETQYF | TRBJ2-5 | few | TRBV7-7 | -
TGTGCCTGGAGCCGATCGGGGGAGACCCAGTACTTC | CAWSRSGETQYF | TRBJ2-5 | few | TRBV30 | -